This entry lists 10 T cell receptor beta chains sequenced from one sample in a study of T cell repertoires in cytomegalovirus infection. TCRdb redid the calling of the reads with MiXCR, one entry per CDR3 protein. Among over 200,000 distinct CDR3 sequences listed, roughly 15% were seen once. The sequencing sample was made of PBMCs. The receptors were sampled from a human donor in good health (CMV status not recorded). Some clones in this sample may be carry-over from other donors' samples.

This clonotype was counted many times. The chain recombines TRBV7-3 with TRBJ2-3, with TRBD2 matching 8 bases. Germline values: CDR1 SGHTA, CDR2 FQGTGA. The CDR3 sequence is 15 residues long. The trim removed 5 bases at V and 5 bases at J, leaving 9 bases unmatched. The CDR3 reads CASSPSGAGVDTQYF. In nucleotides, the CDR3 is TGTGCCAGCAGCCCTAGTGGAGCGGGGGTAGATACGCAGTATTTT. Full variable domain (outside the CDR3, taken from reference TRBV7-3 and TRBJ2-3): GAGVSQTPSNKVTEKGKYVELRCDPISGHTALYWYRQSLGQGPEFLIYFQGTGAADDSGLPNDRFFAVRPEGSVSTLKIQRTERGDSAVYLCASSPSGAGVDTQYFGPGTRLTVL.

This clonotype was picked up many times. The chain carries TRBV7-6 and TRBJ2-7, with 7 positions matching TRBD1. The CDR3 extends over 14 amino acids. Per germline, CDR1 SGHVS and CDR2 FNYEAQ. Losses at the gene ends were 3 bases for V and 3 bases for J; bases not matched to a gene: 5. CDR3 region: CASSFQGEDYEQYF. DNA of the CDR3: TGTGCCAGCAGCTTTCAGGGGGAAGACTACGAGCAGTACTTC.

V usage is TRBV28 and J usage is TRBJ1-1, with D hard to call. Germline V gives CDR1 MDHEN, CDR2 SYDVKM. V shed 2 bases and J shed 5 bases, with 9 bases lying between them. The length of the CDR3 is 13 residues. The chain's CDR3 is CASSLMGDTEAFF. In DNA, the CDR3 is TGTGCCAGCAGTTTAATGGGCGATACTGAAGCTTTCTTT.

This clonotype was observed many times. The chain is built from TRBV4-2 and TRBJ2-3; TRBD2 matches at 10 bases. Germline CDR1 and CDR2: LGHNA and YNFKEQ. The CDR3 is made up of 16 amino acids. Trimming took 8 bases from V and 6 from J; bases not matched to a gene: 14. The CDR3 DNA follows: TGTGCCAGCCGCCGGACGACTAGCGGGTCGAGGGATACGCAGTATTTT. The encoded protein is CASRRTTSGSRDTQYF.

V is TRBV3-1 and J is TRBJ2-3; D remains ambiguous. V was cut by 3 bases and J by 13 bases, with 11 bases left in between. The length of the CDR3 is 11 residues. CDR1 and CDR2 from the germline V gene are LGHDT and YNNKEL (reference sequence). The CDR3 reads CASSHSSSKYF. For the CDR3, the DNA is TGTGCCAGCAGCCATTCATCAAGCAAGTATTTT.

The table lists this clonotype with a few counts. The J gene is TRBJ1-2, the V gene TRBV19; 11 positions agree with TRBD1. CDR1 is LNHDA, CDR2 SQIVND, per germline (reference sequence). There are 16 residues in the CDR3. With 2 bases clipped from V and 4 bases from J, the junction kept 6 bases outside the gene matches. This CDR3 reads CASSITGTGGLYGYTF. CDR3 sequence (DNA): TGTGCCAGTAGTATAACCGGGACAGGGGGTCTCTATGGCTACACCTTC. Variable domain in full (rest from reference TRBV19 and TRBJ1-2): DGGITQSPKYLFRKEGQNVTLSCEQNLNHDAMYWYRQDPGQGLRLIYYSQIVNDFQKGDIAEGYSVSREKKESFPLTVTSAQKNPTAFYLCASSITGTGGLYGYTFGSGTRLTVV.

This clonotype appeared once. The chain couples TRBV20-1 to TRBJ2-7, with D perhaps matching TRBD2 (6 bases). CDR3 length: 15 amino acids. Between the trimmed V and J ends, which lost 7 bases and 2 bases, there was a span of 21 bases. CDR1 and CDR2 (germline): DFQATT, SNEGSKA (reference sequence). The DNA of the CDR3 is TGCAGTGTTCCCCGGGTTAGCGGACTTCCCTACGAGCAGTACTTC. It translates to CSVPRVSGLPYEQYF.

This clonotype has more than one count but fewer than ten. The V gene is TRBV20-1, the J gene TRBJ1-5, with 11 bases lining up with TRBD1. Germline CDR1 and CDR2: DFQATT and SNEGSKA (reference sequence). J gave up 1 base and V 7 bases, and 6 bases lay outside the gene matches. The CDR3 has 15 residues. The DNA of the CDR3 is TGCAGTGTGGACAGGGGGCGTCCGAGCAATCAGCCCCAGCATTTT. It yields the protein CSVDRGRPSNQPQHF.

This clonotype was detected many times. V and J are TRBV7-3 and TRBJ2-3; 7 bases agree with TRBD2. V was clipped by 1 base and J by 6 bases; unmatched bases: 1. The CDR3 has 13 amino acids. CDR1 is SGHTA and CDR2 is FQGTGA in the germline V gene. The CDR3 region has the DNA TGTGCCAGCAGCTTAAGGGAGGGGGATACGCAGTATTTT. Its protein product is CASSLREGDTQYF.

The sample holds many counts of this clonotype. The chain joins TRBV4-1 to TRBJ1-1, with 8 nucleotides matching TRBD1. The trim removed 0 bases at V and 4 bases at J, leaving 10 bases unmatched. Germline V gene lookup returns CDR1 MGHRA and CDR2 YSYEKL. The CDR3 totals 17 residues. The DNA of the CDR3 is TGCGCCAGCAGCCAAGAGACGGGACAGGAGCCTTTCACTGAAGCTTTCTTT. Translation gives CASSQETGQEPFTEAFF.